This T cell receptor (beta chain) derives from a study of a mutant IDH1 vaccine in newly diagnosed glioma. Study context: Sex among treated patients split 62.5% male, approximately 38% female; mean age was roughly 42 years.

Broader study findings: 85% to 95% of patients showed vaccine-induced immune responses across multiple MHC alleles.

Indicated time point: baseline, week 1 (first vaccination visit). Treatment of the sample: pre-vaccination baseline after standard-of-care therapy. Each tumor in the donors was a new WHO grade 3 or 4 astrocytoma, IDH1-mutant and ATRX-lost. The CDR3 is made up of 17 amino acids. The V gene's germline CDR1 is SGHVS and CDR2 FNYEAQ. The trim removed 5 bases at V and 4 bases at J, leaving 14 bases unmatched. Turning to this clone: The antigen remains undetermined.

Sequencing was performed with immunoSEQ multiplex PCR; in TCRdb, only in-frame clones are kept and a portion is missing. Here the sample spans some 95,000 clones, roughly 77% being singletons. The receptor was derived from a man in his forties with glioma. J is TRBJ1-1 and V is TRBV7-6; the match to TRBD1 covers 9 bases. The sequencing here drew on PBMCs, taken from a glioma patient treated with radiotherapy, temozolomide or both. CDR3 bases: TGTGCCAGCAGCCCTTCTCCGACAGGGGGGGGAGGCACTGAAGCTTTCTTT. Amino acids: CASSPSPTGGGGTEAFF.